This passage covers 8 T cell receptor beta chains from one sample sequenced in a study of blood T cells in healthy people across ages. The second PCR ran roughly 7 to 12 cycles with a sample-barcoded 5' primer and J-beta primers. TCRdb ran MiXCR on the 5' RACE reads and lists one entry per CDR3 protein. The data hold about 930,000 distinct CDR3 sequences, with roughly 29% observed a single time. The same sample was also used in a study of T cells of mothers and their children.

Input material: blood. These receptors came from a woman aged 35 to 49 in good health.

This chain joins TRBV4-1 and TRBJ2-3; 9 positions agree with TRBD2. This CDR3 comprises 20 residues. Looked up from germline, CDR1 is MGHRA and CDR2 is YSYEKL. Germline trimming cut 0 bases from V and 2 bases from J; bases unmatched to any gene: 15. CDR3 bases: TGCGCCAGCAGCCAAGATCGAGGAGCGGGGGGTCTTCGGTCCACAGATACGCAGTATTTT. Its translation: CASSQDRGAGGLRSTDTQYF.

The table lists this clonotype with a count of one. The V gene is TRBV5-1, the J gene TRBJ1-1; D is ambiguous. CDR3 length equals 13 residues. CDR1 is SGHRS and CDR2 is YFSETQ in the germline V gene. V was pared by 4 bases and J by 3 bases, with 10 bases between. The CDR3 spells CASSQAWDTEAFF. The CDR3 DNA follows: TGCGCCAGCAGCCAAGCTTGGGACACTGAAGCTTTCTTT.

This clonotype has a count of ten or more. The chain combines TRBV7-9 with TRBJ1-2; 7 bases fit TRBD1. In germline, CDR1 is SEHNR, CDR2 FQNEAQ (reference sequence). Trimming at V came to 6 bases and at J to 4 bases, leaving 8 bases not matched to a gene. This CDR3 spans 14 amino acids. The CDR3, as DNA: TGTGCCAGCAGTTTCAGGGGGGGATCCTATGGCTACACCTTC. Its translation: CASSFRGGSYGYTF.

This clonotype has only a few counts. The V and J genes are TRBV5-1 and TRBJ2-3, with 9 bases aligning to TRBD1. Germline V gene data show CDR1 as SGHRS and CDR2 as YFSETQ. V lost 4 bases and J lost 2; bases outside the gene matches: 5. CDR3 size: 15 residues. The CDR3 nucleotides are TGCGCCAGCAGCCAAGGGGACAGGGACACAGATACGCAGTATTTT. Translation gives CASSQGDRDTDTQYF.

This clonotype has only a few counts. V gene TRBV7-2 combines with J gene TRBJ2-5; D might be TRBD2 (6 bases). The CDR3 sequence is 17 residues long. The V end lost 1 base, the J end lost 2 bases, and 17 bases lay between the germline ends. Germline CDR1 reads SGHTA; CDR2 reads FQGNSA. In DNA form, the CDR3 reads TGTGCCAGCAGCTTAGGACACGTCGGGGGAACACAAGAGACCCAGTACTTC. Its protein product is CASSLGHVGGTQETQYF.

J is TRBJ2-3 and V is TRBV10-3, with D possibly being TRBD1 (6 bases). Between the trimmed V and J ends, which lost 10 bases and 2 bases, there was a span of 22 bases. The CDR3 length is 16 residues. CDR1 is ENHRY, CDR2 SYGVKD, per germline. CDR3 in DNA: TGTGCCAGCGCAGGGGCAGTTCCTCCCCCCACAGATACGCAGTATTTT. Its translation is CASAGAVPPPTDTQYF.

Note on this clonotype: This may come from a read error, since a much larger clone is one base off. The rearrangement links TRBV5-1 to TRBJ2-6; D call uncertain. Germline values: CDR1 SGHRS, CDR2 YFSETQ. The CDR3 length is 16 residues. The CDR3 loop is CASSLGWSSGTNVLTF. The DNA for the CDR3 is TGCGCCAGCAGCTTGGGATGGAGCTCTGGGACCAACGTCCTGACTTTC.

V usage is TRBV3-1 and J usage is TRBJ2-5, with 12 bases matching TRBD2. Unmatched junction bases numbered 21, after V lost 6 bases and J lost 7 bases. Germline CDR1 reads LGHDT; CDR2 reads YNNKEL (reference sequence). The CDR3 has 19 residues. This CDR3 reads CASSSPPGLAGYAGGTQYF. The CDR3 DNA is TGTGCCAGCAGTTCCCCGCCGGGACTAGCGGGTTACGCCGGGGGGACCCAGTACTTC.